This record looks at one TCR beta chain sequence and its context. Germline trimming cut 0 bases from V and 0 bases from J; bases unmatched to any gene: 1. This CDR3 is built from 16 residues. The germline CDR1 and CDR2 sequences are WSHSY and SAAADI. The sample is drawn from a study of blood T cell repertoires in COVID-19. Across the study: Specimens from acute and convalescent COVID-19 originated in the United States, Italy and Spain. T cells, B-cell-depleted T cells, or PBMCs supplied cDNA or gDNA.

Per the authors' pipeline: Cell counts per sample came from amplifying reference gene primers. Only in-frame clones appear in the TCRdb table, and some are missing; sequencing was by immunoSEQ multiplex PCR. V, J and clone size reflect that table, while D and trimming were determined from the DNA. The data hold 100,000 or so clones, with more than 80% observed a single time. Specimen: peripheral blood. This TCR was sampled from a human donor in a cohort sampled during active COVID-19. The chain employs TRBV10-2 and TRBJ2-1, with 8 bases fitting TRBD2. The CDR3: CASSESLAGSYNEQFF. The DNA of the CDR3 is TGCGCCAGCAGTGAGTCCCTAGCGGGCTCCTACAATGAGCAGTTCTTC.